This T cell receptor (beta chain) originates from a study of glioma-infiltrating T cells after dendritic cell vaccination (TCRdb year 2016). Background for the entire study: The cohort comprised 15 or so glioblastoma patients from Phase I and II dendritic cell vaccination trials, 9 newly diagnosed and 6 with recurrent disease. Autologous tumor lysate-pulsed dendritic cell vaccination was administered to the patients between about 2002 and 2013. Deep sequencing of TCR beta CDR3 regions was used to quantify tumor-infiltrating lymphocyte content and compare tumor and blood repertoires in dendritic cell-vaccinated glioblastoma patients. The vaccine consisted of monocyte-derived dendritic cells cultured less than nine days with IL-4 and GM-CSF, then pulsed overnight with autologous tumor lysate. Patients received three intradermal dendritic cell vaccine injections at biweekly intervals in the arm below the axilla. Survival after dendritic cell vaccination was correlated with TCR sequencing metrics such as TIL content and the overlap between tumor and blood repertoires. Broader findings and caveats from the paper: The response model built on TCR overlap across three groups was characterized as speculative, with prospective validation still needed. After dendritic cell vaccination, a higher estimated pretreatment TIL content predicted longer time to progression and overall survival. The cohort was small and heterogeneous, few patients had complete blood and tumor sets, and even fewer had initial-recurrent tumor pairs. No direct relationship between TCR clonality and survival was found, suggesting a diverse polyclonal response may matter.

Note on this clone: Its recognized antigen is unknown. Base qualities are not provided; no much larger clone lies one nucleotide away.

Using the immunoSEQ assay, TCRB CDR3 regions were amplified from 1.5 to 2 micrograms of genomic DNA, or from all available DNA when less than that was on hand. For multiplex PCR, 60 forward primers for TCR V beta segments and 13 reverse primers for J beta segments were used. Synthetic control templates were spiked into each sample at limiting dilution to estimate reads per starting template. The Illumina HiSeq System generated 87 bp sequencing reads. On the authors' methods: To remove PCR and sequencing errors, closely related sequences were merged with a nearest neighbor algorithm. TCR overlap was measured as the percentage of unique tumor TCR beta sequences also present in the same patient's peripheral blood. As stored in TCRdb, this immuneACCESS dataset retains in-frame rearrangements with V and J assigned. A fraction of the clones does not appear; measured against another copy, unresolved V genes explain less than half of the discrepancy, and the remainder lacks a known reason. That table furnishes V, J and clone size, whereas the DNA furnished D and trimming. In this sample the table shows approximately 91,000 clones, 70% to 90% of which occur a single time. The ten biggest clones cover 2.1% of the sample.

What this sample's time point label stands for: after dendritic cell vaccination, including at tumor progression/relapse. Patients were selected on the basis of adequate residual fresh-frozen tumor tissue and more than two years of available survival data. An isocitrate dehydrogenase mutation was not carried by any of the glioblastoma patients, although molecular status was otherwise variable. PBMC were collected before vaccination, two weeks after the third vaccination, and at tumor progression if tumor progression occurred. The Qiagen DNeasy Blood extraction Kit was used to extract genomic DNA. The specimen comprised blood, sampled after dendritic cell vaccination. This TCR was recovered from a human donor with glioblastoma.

The DNA is TGTGCCAGCAGTTCGGGCGGGGTAGAAGCTTTCTTT. This encodes CASSSGGVEAFF. The chain joins TRBV11-1 to TRBJ1-1, with the D gene too uncertain to name. The CDR3 numbers 12 residues from cysteine through phenylalanine. Only the CDR3 DNA is retained, 36 bases long and in frame from the first base. CDR1 and CDR2 (SGHAT, FQDESV) derive from the germline V gene (reference sequence). Trimming costs V 6 bases and J 8 bases, and their ends lie 13 bases apart.